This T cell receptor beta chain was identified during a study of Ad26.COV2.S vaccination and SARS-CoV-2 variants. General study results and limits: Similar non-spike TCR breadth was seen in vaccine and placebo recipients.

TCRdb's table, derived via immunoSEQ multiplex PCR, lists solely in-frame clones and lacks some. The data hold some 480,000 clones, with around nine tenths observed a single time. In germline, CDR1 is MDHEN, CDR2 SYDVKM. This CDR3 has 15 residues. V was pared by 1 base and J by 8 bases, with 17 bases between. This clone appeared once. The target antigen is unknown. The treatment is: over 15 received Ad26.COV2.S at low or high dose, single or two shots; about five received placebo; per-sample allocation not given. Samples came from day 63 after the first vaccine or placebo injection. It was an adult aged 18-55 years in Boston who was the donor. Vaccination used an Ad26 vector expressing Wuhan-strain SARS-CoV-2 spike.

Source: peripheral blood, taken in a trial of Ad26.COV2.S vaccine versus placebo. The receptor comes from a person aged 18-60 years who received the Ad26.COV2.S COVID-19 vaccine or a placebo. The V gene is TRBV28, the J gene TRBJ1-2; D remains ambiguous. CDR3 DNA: TGTGCCAGCAGTTTATATACAACCGGTTCGGGCGGCTACACCTTC. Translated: CASSLYTTGSGGYTF.